These 15 T cell receptor beta chains came from one sample sequenced in a study of CD8+ T cells in alopecia areata. RNA extraction was followed by reverse transcription into cDNA, which acted as the sequencing template. Produced via immunoSEQ multiplex PCR; TCRdb's table is partial and in-frame only. The sample shows under 350,000 clones, none of them appearing just once. CD4, CD8alpha, NKG2D, NKG2ACE and other markers were used to sort pooled cutaneous lymph node cells. The material sequenced was CD4+ T cells sorted from a lymph node. Receptors were obtained from a C3H/HeJ mouse with alopecia areata. This strain has MHC haplotype H2-k.

This clone appeared a few times. Gene names and germline refer to mouse. Read coverage stops 4 residues before the CDR3 terminus; the germline J gene supplies the remainder. This chain links TRBV13-1 with TRBJ2-3; 8 bases line up with TRBD1. Losses at the gene ends were 8 bases for V and 1 base for J; bases not matched to a gene: 0. Germline V lookup: CDR1 NSHNY, CDR2 SYGAGN. The CDR3 contains 12 residues. The CDR3 loop reads CARDRGAETLYF. The sequenced CDR3 bases are TGTGCCAGGGACAGGGGTGCAGAA.

Note on this clone: Gene names and germline match the mouse. Read coverage stops 3 residues before the CDR3 terminus; the germline J gene supplies the remainder. J is TRBJ1-6 and V is TRBV13-1; 9 bases agree with TRBD1. TRBJ1-6 is placed among ORFs of uncertain function. The CDR3 spans 13 residues. The V gene's germline CDR1 is NSHNY and CDR2 SYGAGN. The CDR3 protein is CASSGGQGLPLYF. CDR3 DNA, as far as it was read: TGTGCCAGCAGTGGTGGACAGGGGTTGCCC.

This clone was counted only a few times. Gene names follow the mouse nomenclature. The read halts 4 residues ahead of the CDR3 end, with the missing end drawn from the germline J gene. The rearrangement uses TRBV13-1 and TRBJ2-2; 7 bases match TRBD1. The germline V gene has CDR1 NSHNY and CDR2 SYGAGN. The CDR3 covers 14 residues. The V segment lost 4 bases and the J segment 4 bases; nucleotides outside the gene matches: 4. The sequenced part of the CDR3 DNA is TGTGCCAGCAGTCTACAGGGGTCCACCGGG. This gives the protein CASSLQGSTG. The full CDR3 reads CASSLQGSTGQLYF.

This clone has just a few counts. Genes and germline are mouse. The read comes to an end 4 residues before the CDR3 does, leaving the germline J gene to fill in the end. The chain carries TRBV17 and TRBJ2-1; the match to TRBD1 covers 8 bases. The CDR3 is made up of 15 amino acids. From germline, CDR1 is MNHDT and CDR2 YYDKIL. V lost 2 bases and J lost 0; bases outside the gene matches: 0. CDR3 bases read: TGTGCTAGCAGTAGACAGGGGGCTAACTATGCT. Its protein is CASSRQGANYA. In full, the CDR3 is CASSRQGANYAEQFF.

This clone has only a few counts. The gene symbols are mouse symbols. Read sequence stops 4 residues before the CDR3 end, and the germline J gene provides the missing end. The chain couples TRBV13-3 to TRBJ1-2, with 8 bases aligning to TRBD1. CDR1 and CDR2 from the germline V gene are NNHDY and SYVADS. Trimming removed 5 bases from V and 4 bases from J; junction bases left unmatched: 10. CDR3 length: 15 amino acids. The sequenced CDR3 bases are TGTGCCAGCAGCGATCAGGGGGCGCTTAGCTCC. Protein sequence: CASSDQGALSS. The entire CDR3 sequence reads CASSDQGALSSDYTF.

To note about this clone: Mouse germline and gene names are used. Coverage ceases 4 residues before the CDR3 finishes, and the germline J gene fills in the end. The rearrangement links TRBV19 to TRBJ2-5, with 9 bases that match TRBD2. The CDR3 spans 15 residues. The ends lost 2 bases at V and 2 bases at J; junction bases unmatched: 3. CDR1 and CDR2 from the germline V gene are FNHDT and SITEND (reference sequence). CDR3 amino acids: CASSILTGGQDTQYF. Incomplete CDR3 DNA: TGTGCCAGCAGTATCCTGACTGGGGGCCAAGAC.

On this clone: The listed genes are named as in mouse. With the read ending 4 residues before the CDR3 end, the germline J gene is used to fill in that end. This sequence joins TRBV19 and TRBJ2-1, with 12 positions matching TRBD2. Germline CDR1 and CDR2: FNHDT and SITEND (reference sequence). The CDR3 is made up of 17 amino acids. V dropped 4 bases and J dropped 2; count of bases not matched to a gene: 7. Incomplete CDR3 DNA: TGTGCCAGCAGTTTGACTGGGGGGGCGAGGGACTATGCT. It is translated as CASSLTGGARDYA. The complete CDR3 reads CASSLTGGARDYAEQFF.

With respect to this clone: Genes here carry mouse names. The CDR3 loop is CASSHQGLQDTQYF. The covered CDR3 bases are TGTGCCAGCAGCCACCAGGGGCTCCAAGAC. The chain combines TRBV5 with TRBJ2-5; a weak D match, TRBD1 (6 bases). With the read ending 4 residues before the CDR3 end, the germline J gene is used to fill in that end. The CDR3 has 14 residues. Trimming removed 3 bases from V and 2 bases from J, with 9 bases in between. CDR1 LGHNA and CDR2 YNLKQL come from the germline V gene (reference sequence).

On this clone itself: The gene names given are mouse names. The read falls 4 residues short of the CDR3 end, and the missing part is taken from the germline J gene. This sequence joins TRBV26 and TRBJ1-1, with D possibly matching TRBD1 (6 bases). V was trimmed by 9 bases and J by 1 base, leaving 12 bases between them. The germline gives CDR1 KGHPV, CDR2 FQNQEV (reference sequence). The CDR3 is made up of 13 amino acids. The chain's CDR3 is CARVPGQNTEVFF. CDR3 bases read: TGTGCCAGGGTGCCGGGACAAAACACA. The full variable domain, in which reference TRBV26 and TRBJ1-1 provide the parts outside the CDR3, is NSKVIQTPRYLVKGQGQKAKMRCIPEKGHPVVFWYQQNKNNEFKFLINFQNQEVLQQIDMTEKRFSAECPSNSPCSLEIQSSEAGDSALYLCARVPGQNTEVFFGKGTRLTVV.

This clone was seen a few times. The gene names here belong to mouse. The read gets to within 4 residues of the CDR3 end, and the germline J gene fills in the rest. Other nucleotide sequences in the sample specify the same CDR3. This sequence joins TRBV13-1 and TRBJ2-2, with 8 positions matching TRBD2. CDR3 length: 15 residues. V was clipped by 3 bases and J by 0 bases; unmatched bases: 1. From germline, CDR1 is NSHNY and CDR2 SYGAGN. The part of the CDR3 DNA that was read is TGTGCCAGCAGTGCGGGACTGGCAAACACCGGG. Amino acid sequence: CASSAGLANTG. The entire CDR3 protein is CASSAGLANTGQLYF.

This clone occurred a few times. Germline and genes here are mouse. From the germline J gene comes the end of the CDR3, since the read stops 3 residues before it. The J gene is TRBJ1-6, the V gene TRBV13-3; TRBD1 matches at 7 bases. TRBJ1-6 is assigned to the ORF class and has an uncertain function. The trim removed 2 bases at V and 5 bases at J, leaving 4 bases unmatched. Germline values: CDR1 NNHDY, CDR2 SYVADS. The CDR3 totals 15 residues. CDR3 bases read: TGTGCCAGCAGTGAGGGCAGGGGGGATAATTCGCCC. This gives the protein CASSEGRGDNSP. The complete CDR3 sequence is CASSEGRGDNSPLYF.

This clone was seen a handful of times. Genes and germline are mouse. The read terminates 4 residues ahead of where the CDR3 ends, so the germline J gene completes it. The sample carries other DNA sequences with the same CDR3. The chain recombines TRBV13-2 with TRBJ2-5, with D hard to call. This CDR3 comprises 12 residues. The germline CDR1 and CDR2 sequences are NNHNN and SYGAGS (reference sequence). CDR3 in amino acids: CASGDGVDTQYF. The covered CDR3 bases are TGTGCCAGCGGTGATGGTGTGGAC.

About this clone: Genes and germline are mouse. The read comes to an end 4 residues before the CDR3 does, leaving the germline J gene to fill in the end. This chain connects TRBV13-3 to TRBJ2-5; 11 positions match TRBD2. CDR1 and CDR2 (germline): NNHDY, SYVADS. The CDR3 runs to 16 residues. CDR3 sequence: CASSEETGGAKDTQYF. The CDR3 DNA, read in part, is TGTGCCAGCAGTGAGGAAACTGGGGGGGCGAAAGAC.

This clone has more than one count but fewer than ten. Genes and germline are mouse. The read ends 4 residues before the CDR3 terminus; that terminus is restored from the germline J gene. The chain employs TRBV29 and TRBJ2-3; D possibly corresponds to TRBD1 (5 bases). The germline V gene encodes CDR1 MSHET and CDR2 SYDVDS. V gave up 2 bases and J gave up 0 bases, with 9 bases separating them. The CDR3 totals 15 residues. CDR3: CASSLDSPSAETLYF. The covered CDR3 bases are TGTGCTAGCAGTTTAGACAGCCCTAGTGCAGAA.

This clone has only a few counts. Germline and genes here are mouse. With the read ending 4 residues before the CDR3 end, the germline J gene is used to fill in that end. The genes are TRBV13-1 and TRBJ2-3; TRBD1 might be the D (5 bases). This CDR3 is built from 13 residues. Germline CDR1 reads NSHNY; CDR2 reads SYGAGN. V was cut by 2 bases and J by 3 bases, with 7 bases left in between. The CDR3 DNA, read in part, is TGTGCCAGCAGTGACAGGGAAGCAGAA. Its protein is CASSDREAE. The full CDR3 protein is CASSDREAETLYF.